The present T cell receptor beta chain was sequenced within a study of cytomegalovirus exposure and HLA in healthy donors. General study results and limits: The listing of roughly 160 TCR beta chains classed them as cytomegalovirus-associated. A later analysis found common viral pathogens apparently linked to several of the most significant clusters.

PCR was performed using 60 Vbeta and 13 Jbeta primers. The table came from immunoSEQ multiplex PCR; TCRdb's copy has only in-frame clones and leaves some out. The data show approximately 110,000 clones, 69% seen once. This CDR3 spans 14 amino acids. J gave up 4 bases and V 6 bases, and 7 bases lay outside the gene matches. Germline lookup yields CDR1 MNHEY and CDR2 SVGAGI. Turning to this clone: Its antigen remains unknown.

The sample taken for sequencing was PBMCs. This chain links TRBV6-5 with TRBJ1-1; 8 bases are shared with TRBD1. This receptor was identified in a man younger than 40 in good health and CMV-seronegative. The CDR3 DNA reads TGTGCCAGCAGCCAGGGGGCCGCGAGCACTGAAGCTTTCTTT. Translating it yields CASSQGAASTEAFF.